This T cell receptor beta chain was identified during a study of siplizumab effects on memory and regulatory T cells. Measured with immunoSEQ multiplex PCR; TCRdb has only the in-frame clones, and not every one. The sample includes 100,000 or so clones, roughly 91% of them seen just once. Remarks on this clone: As yet, its antigen is unknown.

J gave up 8 bases and V 3 bases, and 13 bases lay outside the gene matches. This CDR3 has 15 amino acids. The germline CDR1 and CDR2 sequences are GTSNPN and SVGIG (reference sequence). Study observations and caveats: Suppressive function of proliferating Tregs from siplizumab cultures was not confirmed. Where siplizumab was present, mappable alloreactive CD4+ clones averaged roughly 72% Treg-derived, compared with 25% to 30% in controls. In the presence of siplizumab, alloreactive sequences traceable to unstimulated CD4+ memory cells were significantly reduced. Apparently more diverse than memory cells, naive T cells also seemed major alloresponse contributors.

Sequencing used CD4+ T cells sorted from blood. The chain links TRBV30 to TRBJ1-2; TRBD1 matches at 9 bases. This TCR came from a human donor in good health. CDR3 protein: CAWRDGTGKLVGYTF. For the CDR3, the DNA is TGTGCCTGGAGAGACGGGACAGGGAAGTTAGTAGGCTACACCTTC. The full variable domain, in which reference TRBV30 and TRBJ1-2 provide the parts outside the CDR3, is SQTIHQWPATLVQPVGSPLSLECTVEGTSNPNLYWYRQAAGRGLQLLFYSVGIGQISSEVPQNLSASRPQDRQFILSSKKLLLSDSGFYLCAWRDGTGKLVGYTFGSGTRLTVV.